This T cell receptor beta chain was found in a study of T cell repertoires in cytomegalovirus infection. One entry per CDR3 protein results from TCRdb running MiXCR on the reads. The sample has 310,000 or so distinct CDR3 sequences, around 25% seen once. About this clonotype: Its cognate antigen is unknown.

The origin of this receptor is a human donor in good health (CMV status not recorded). Some clones in this sample may be carry-over from other donors' samples. Sequenced here: cultured PBMCs, sampled from culture after CMV antigen stimulation.

The CDR3 DNA sequence: TGCAGTGCCCCCCGGAACACAGATACGCAGTATTTT. Its translation: CSAPRNTDTQYF. This sequence joins TRBV20-1 and TRBJ2-3; D is uncertain. Between the trimmed V and J ends, which lost 6 bases and 2 bases, there was a span of 9 bases. Germline CDR1 is DFQATT and CDR2 is SNEGSKA (reference sequence). The CDR3 is 12 residues long.